A selection of T cell receptor beta chains follows, all from one sample in a study of CD8 T cells in Susac syndrome. TCRdb fed the immunoSEQ multiplex PCR reads into MiXCR, producing one record per CDR3 protein. The repertoire holds 150,000 or so distinct CDR3 sequences, 90% to 95% seen once, with around 0.079% in the top ten. Sample: CD4+ T cells from PBMCs. Receptor source: a human donor in good health. Both conserved end residues are part of each CDR3. A D gene is named only where the DNA matches it firmly. Expanded clones get a size class; other rows say once, few or many, or leave the size out.

clone size: few
J gene: TRBJ2-7
D gene: -
V gene: TRBV5-6
CDR3 protein: CASSLGVGVGEQYF
CDR3 DNA: TGTGCCAGCAGCTTGGGGGTAGGGGTCGGGGAGCAGTACTTC

clone size: once
J gene: TRBJ2-7
D gene: -
V gene: TRBV3-1
CDR3 protein: CASSQGTRGEQYF
CDR3 DNA: TGTGCCAGCAGCCAGGGGACAAGGGGCGAGCAGTACTTC

clone size: once
J gene: TRBJ2-5
D gene: TRBD1
V gene: TRBV6-1
CDR3 protein: CASSDMGQGQETQYF
CDR3 DNA: TGTGCCAGCAGTGACATGGGACAGGGCCAAGAGACCCAGTACTTC

clone size: -
J gene: TRBJ2-7
D gene: -
V gene: TRBV6-2/TRBV6-3
CDR3 protein: CASNLDSFNEQYF
CDR3 DNA: TGTGCCAGCAATCTGGACAGCTTCAACGAGCAGTACTTC

clone size: -
J gene: TRBJ2-5
D gene: TRBD2
V gene: TRBV20-1
CDR3 protein: CSAREGGGAGETQYF
CDR3 DNA: TGCAGTGCTCGGGAAGGCGGGGGAGCGGGAGAGACCCAGTACTTC

clone size: -
J gene: TRBJ2-1
D gene: -
V gene: TRBV19
CDR3 protein: CASTGEGNEQFF
CDR3 DNA: TGTGCCAGTACAGGAGAAGGAAATGAGCAGTTCTTC

clone size: -
J gene: TRBJ2-3
D gene: TRBD1
V gene: TRBV20-1
CDR3 protein: CSYPYRGSRDTQYF
CDR3 DNA: TGCAGCTATCCTTACAGGGGATCGAGAGATACGCAGTATTTT

clone size: few
J gene: TRBJ1-2
D gene: -
V gene: TRBV19
CDR3 protein: CASSIGTVPVYTF
CDR3 DNA: TGTGCCAGTAGTATTGGGACTGTCCCTGTCTACACCTTC

clone size: -
J gene: TRBJ2-1
D gene: TRBD2
V gene: TRBV27
CDR3 protein: CASSFNLAGGSDEQFF
CDR3 DNA: TGTGCCAGCAGTTTTAACTTAGCGGGAGGATCGGATGAGCAGTTCTTC

clone size: -
J gene: TRBJ1-5
D gene: -
V gene: TRBV10-3
CDR3 protein: CAIRGGLGSNQPQHF
CDR3 DNA: TGTGCCATCAGGGGGGGCCTTGGGAGCAATCAGCCCCAGCATTTT

clone size: -
J gene: TRBJ2-5
D gene: -
V gene: TRBV29-1
CDR3 protein: CSVDRVTQETQYF
CDR3 DNA: TGCAGCGTTGATAGGGTAACCCAAGAGACCCAGTACTTC

clone size: -
J gene: TRBJ2-5
D gene: -
V gene: TRBV5-1
CDR3 protein: CASSLGLEGETQYF
CDR3 DNA: TGCGCCAGCAGCTTGGGTCTAGAGGGGGAGACCCAGTACTTC

clone size: -
J gene: TRBJ1-1
D gene: -
V gene: TRBV20-1
CDR3 protein: CSAAGTLNTEAFF
CDR3 DNA: TGCAGTGCGGCCGGGACGCTGAACACTGAAGCTTTCTTT

clone size: -
J gene: TRBJ2-5
D gene: TRBD1
V gene: TRBV9
CDR3 protein: CASSAGTGQKTQYF
CDR3 DNA: TGTGCCAGCAGCGCGGGGACGGGACAGAAGACCCAGTACTTC

clone size: -
J gene: TRBJ2-7
D gene: TRBD1
V gene: TRBV28
CDR3 protein: CASSPSYRGASNF
CDR3 DNA: TGTGCCAGCAGCCCAAGCTACAGGGGGGCATCGAACTTC

clone size: -
J gene: TRBJ2-7
D gene: TRBD1
V gene: TRBV5-1
CDR3 protein: CASSLGGTAYEQYF
CDR3 DNA: TGCGCCAGCAGCTTGGGTGGGACAGCCTACGAGCAGTACTTC

clone size: -
J gene: TRBJ1-1
D gene: -
V gene: TRBV2
CDR3 protein: CASSGAGGGTEAFF
CDR3 DNA: TGTGCCAGCAGTGGGGCGGGGGGGGGCACTGAAGCTTTCTTT

clone size: -
J gene: TRBJ2-2
D gene: -
V gene: TRBV7-2
CDR3 protein: CASSLLGPRNTGELFF
CDR3 DNA: TGTGCCAGCAGCTTACTCGGGCCCCGGAACACCGGGGAGCTGTTTTTT

clone size: -
J gene: TRBJ1-2
D gene: TRBD1
V gene: TRBV12-3/TRBV12-4
CDR3 protein: CASSIGQVANYGYTF
CDR3 DNA: TGTGCCAGCAGTATCGGACAGGTAGCTAACTATGGCTACACCTTC

clone size: -
J gene: TRBJ1-2
D gene: -
V gene: TRBV6-5
CDR3 protein: CASSYDGGPSYGYTF
CDR3 DNA: TGTGCCAGCAGTTACGATGGGGGGCCCTCCTATGGCTACACCTTC

clone size: -
J gene: TRBJ2-2
D gene: TRBD2
V gene: TRBV5-1
CDR3 protein: CASSSEAGVNTGELFF
CDR3 DNA: TGCGCCAGCAGCTCCGAAGCGGGAGTGAACACCGGGGAGCTGTTTTTT

clone size: -
J gene: TRBJ1-5
D gene: -
V gene: TRBV7-2
CDR3 protein: CASSRQEGGNQPQHF
CDR3 DNA: TGTGCCAGCAGTCGACAGGAAGGAGGCAATCAGCCCCAGCATTTT

clone size: -
J gene: TRBJ1-2
D gene: -
V gene: TRBV3-1
CDR3 protein: CASSPVLATLNYGYTF
CDR3 DNA: TGTGCCAGCAGCCCCGTACTCGCGACTCTTAACTATGGCTACACCTTC

clone size: -
J gene: TRBJ1-2
D gene: -
V gene: TRBV7-9
CDR3 protein: CASSLAQYGYTF
CDR3 DNA: TGTGCCAGCAGCTTAGCTCAATATGGCTACACCTTC

clone size: once
J gene: TRBJ1-5
D gene: TRBD1
V gene: TRBV6-6
CDR3 protein: CASSYETGSRPQHF
CDR3 DNA: TGTGCCAGCAGTTACGAGACAGGGTCCCGGCCCCAGCATTTT

clone size: -
J gene: TRBJ1-1
D gene: -
V gene: TRBV15
CDR3 protein: CATSRDKWGGTLNTEAFF
CDR3 DNA: TGTGCCACCAGCAGAGATAAATGGGGAGGGACCCTGAACACTGAAGCTTTCTTT

clone size: once
J gene: TRBJ2-3
D gene: TRBD2
V gene: TRBV4-3
CDR3 protein: CASSQAPATSGGTDTQYF
CDR3 DNA: TGCGCCAGCAGCCAAGCCCCCGCGACTAGCGGGGGCACAGATACGCAGTATTTT

clone size: once
J gene: TRBJ2-5
D gene: -
V gene: TRBV24-1
CDR3 protein: CATSDLGAGKETQYF
CDR3 DNA: TGTGCCACCAGTGATTTGGGGGCAGGGAAGGAGACCCAGTACTTC

clone size: -
J gene: TRBJ1-6
D gene: -
V gene: TRBV7-2
CDR3 protein: CASSLGGSGTYNSPLHF
CDR3 DNA: TGTGCCAGCAGCTTAGGCGGCAGTGGCACCTATAATTCACCCCTCCACTTT

clone size: few
J gene: TRBJ2-5
D gene: -
V gene: TRBV4-1
CDR3 protein: CASSHPAPSLQETQYF
CDR3 DNA: TGCGCCAGCAGCCACCCCGCCCCATCACTCCAAGAGACCCAGTACTTC

clone size: -
J gene: TRBJ2-5
D gene: TRBD2
V gene: TRBV18
CDR3 protein: CASSPVAGGPETQYF
CDR3 DNA: TGTGCCAGCTCACCAGTGGCGGGAGGCCCGGAGACCCAGTACTTC

clone size: -
J gene: TRBJ2-7
D gene: TRBD2
V gene: TRBV6-5
CDR3 protein: CASTLLAGTYEQYF
CDR3 DNA: TGTGCCAGCACCTTACTAGCGGGAACCTACGAGCAGTACTTC

clone size: -
J gene: TRBJ1-2
D gene: -
V gene: TRBV7-9
CDR3 protein: CASSSRGVDYGYTF
CDR3 DNA: TGTGCCAGCAGCTCTCGGGGAGTAGACTATGGCTACACCTTC

clone size: -
J gene: TRBJ2-4
D gene: TRBD1
V gene: TRBV12-3/TRBV12-4
CDR3 protein: CASRPTGGNENIQYF
CDR3 DNA: TGTGCCAGCCGGCCGACAGGGGGTAACGAAAACATTCAGTACTTC

clone size: once
J gene: TRBJ2-1
D gene: TRBD2
V gene: TRBV3-1
CDR3 protein: CASSPTSGGTAYNEQFF
CDR3 DNA: TGTGCCAGCAGCCCCACTAGCGGGGGTACGGCCTACAATGAGCAGTTCTTC

clone size: -
J gene: TRBJ2-7
D gene: TRBD1
V gene: TRBV4-3
CDR3 protein: CASSPTFGTGLSYEQYF
CDR3 DNA: TGCGCCAGCAGCCCTACCTTCGGGACAGGGCTTTCCTACGAGCAGTACTTC

clone size: -
J gene: TRBJ1-4
D gene: -
V gene: TRBV5-1
CDR3 protein: CASSLEVGGNEKLFF
CDR3 DNA: TGCGCCAGCAGCTTGGAAGTCGGCGGTAATGAAAAACTGTTTTTT

clone size: -
J gene: TRBJ2-7
D gene: -
V gene: TRBV18
CDR3 protein: CASSPGVYEQYF
CDR3 DNA: TGTGCCAGCTCACCAGGGGTCTACGAGCAGTACTTC

clone size: once
J gene: TRBJ2-5
D gene: -
V gene: TRBV5-1
CDR3 protein: CASSRLTGSGETQYF
CDR3 DNA: TGCGCCAGCAGCAGGCTTACGGGGTCTGGAGAGACCCAGTACTTC

clone size: -
J gene: TRBJ1-2
D gene: -
V gene: TRBV3-1
CDR3 protein: CASSQDRESASYGYTF
CDR3 DNA: TGTGCCAGCAGCCAAGATCGGGAGTCAGCCTCCTATGGCTACACCTTC

clone size: -
J gene: TRBJ2-3
D gene: -
V gene: TRBV7-2
CDR3 protein: CASSSFGGSTGDTQYF
CDR3 DNA: TGTGCCAGCAGCTCTTTCGGCGGCAGCACAGGGGATACGCAGTATTTT

clone size: -
J gene: TRBJ1-2
D gene: TRBD1
V gene: TRBV18
CDR3 protein: CASSPKTGFGHGYTF
CDR3 DNA: TGTGCCAGCTCACCAAAGACAGGGTTTGGCCATGGCTACACCTTC